A single sample is the source of the 21 T cell receptor beta chains below, sequenced in a study of regulatory T cells in long-lasting Graves disease. Indicated time point: newly diagnosed GD, antithyroid drugs for less than 3 months. Making the TCR library involved RNA that had been extracted from PBMCs. Arm-PCR with iRepertoire HTBI primers amplified the CDR3 regions for these TCR beta libraries. TCRdb reprocessed the multiplex PCR reads with MiXCR, giving one entry per CDR3 protein. The sample contains roughly 500,000 distinct CDR3 sequences, roughly 14% of which appear only once. The data also belong to a second study, concerning T cells in Graves' hyperthyroidism and ophthalmopathy.

The specimen was peripheral blood mononuclear cells (PBMCs), collected at new diagnosis, from a patient treated with antithyroid drugs. Source of these receptors: a young man with Graves disease.

This clonotype was detected many times. J is TRBJ1-1 and V is TRBV9; D not resolved. The CDR3 extends over 13 amino acids. Trimming left V 5 bases short and J 1 base short, with 9 bases between. Germline assignment: CDR1 SGDLS and CDR2 YYNGEE. The CDR3: CASSEGRNTEAFF. The CDR3 DNA is TGTGCCAGCAGTGAAGGGAGGAACACTGAAGCTTTCTTT.

The rearrangement uses TRBV6-1 and TRBJ1-2; D is uncertain. The ends were cut back, 2 bases at V and 7 bases at J, with 11 bases in the middle. The CDR3 extends over 13 amino acids. CDR1 is MNHNS, CDR2 SASEGT, per germline. This CDR3 is CASSELWAVGYTF. In DNA form, the CDR3 reads TGTGCCAGCAGTGAACTGTGGGCGGTTGGCTACACCTTC.

This clonotype was detected only a few times. The chain uses TRBV19 and TRBJ2-2, with TRBD2 identical over 10 bases. Germline values: CDR1 LNHDA, CDR2 SQIVND (reference sequence). The ends lost 3 bases at V and 3 bases at J; junction bases unmatched: 1. The CDR3 has 15 amino acids. The CDR3, as DNA: TGTGCCAGTAGTATCGGACTAGCGGACACCGGGGAGCTGTTTTTT. Its protein product is CASSIGLADTGELFF.

This clonotype was seen ten or more times. V usage is TRBV29-1 and J usage is TRBJ2-1, with 13 bases identical to TRBD2. V lost 6 bases to trimming and J lost 0 bases; unmatched junction nucleotides: 11. Germline CDR1 reads SQVTM; CDR2 reads ANQGSEA. CDR3 length: 18 residues. CDR3 nucleotides: TGCAGCGTGGACGGACTAGCGGGAGTCCAGAGCTCCTACAATGAGCAGTTCTTC. It yields the protein CSVDGLAGVQSSYNEQFF.

Notes on this clonotype: With a far larger clone one base away, a read error is the likely cause. The conserved final phenylalanine or tryptophan is absent from the CDR3, which likely points to a read error. The genes are TRBV5-1 and TRBJ1-2; maybe TRBD1 (6 bases). The CDR3 totals 13 residues. Germline assignment: CDR1 SGHRS and CDR2 YFSETQ. CDR3 in amino acids: CASRSDSWYGYTL. The CDR3 nucleotides read TGTGCCAGCCGCTCGGACAGTTGGTATGGCTACACCCTC.

This clonotype has just one count. This chain connects TRBV6-1 to TRBJ1-3; possibly TRBD1 for D (6 bases). The CDR3 loop spans 15 amino acids. Per the germline V gene, CDR1 is MNHNS and CDR2 is SASEGT. V was cut by 9 bases and J by 0 bases, with 15 bases left in between. The CDR3 region is CASSRGVPSGNTIYF. For the CDR3, the DNA is TGTGCCAGTTCTAGGGGGGTCCCCTCTGGAAACACCATATATTTT.

The gene calls are TRBV6-1 and TRBJ2-1; D ambiguous. This CDR3 contains 13 residues. Germline CDR1 is MNHNS and CDR2 is SASEGT. Trimming pared 6 bases from V and 3 bases from J, leaving 9 bases between. CDR3 residues: CASSTDNYNEQFF. For the CDR3, the DNA is TGTGCCAGCAGCACAGATAACTACAATGAGCAGTTCTTC.

This clonotype was detected a few times. The chain joins TRBV27 to TRBJ2-1; a weak D match, TRBD2 (6 bases). The CDR3 is 13 amino acids. Germline V gives CDR1 MNHEY, CDR2 SMNVEV (reference sequence). Trimming removed 0 bases at V and 14 bases at J, with 14 bases between. The CDR3 sequence is CASSLSSGVFKFF. CDR3 bases: TGTGCCAGCAGTTTATCTAGCGGTGTCTTTAAGTTCTTC.

About this clonotype itself: Relative to the germline gene, one junction end is altered; a read error may explain this. CDR3 bases: TGTGCCAGCAGCTTGGCCGGCGGGAGGGCCAAAGAGACCCAGTACTTC. This gives the protein CASSLAGGRAKETQYF. J is TRBJ2-5 and V is TRBV5-1, with 9 nucleotides matching TRBD2. CDR1 and CDR2 from the germline V gene are SGHRS and YFSETQ. The CDR3 runs to 16 residues.

This clonotype has more than one count but fewer than ten. The chain uses TRBV7-9 and TRBJ2-3; D not certain. The CDR3 runs to 13 residues. Deletions cut 4 bases from V and 6 bases from J, with 11 bases between. Germline CDR1 and CDR2: SEHNR and FQNEAQ (reference sequence). This CDR3 is CASSSFDPDTQYF. The CDR3 region has the DNA TGTGCCAGCAGCTCCTTCGACCCCGATACGCAGTATTTT. Filled out from reference TRBV7-9 and TRBJ2-3, the complete variable domain reads DTGVSQNPRHKITKRGQNVTFRCDPISEHNRLYWYRQTLGQGPEFLTYFQNEAQLEKSRLLSDRFSAERPKGSFSTLEIQRTEQGDSAMYLCASSSFDPDTQYFGPGTRLTVL.

This clonotype was counted at least ten times. The chain has TRBV7-9 and TRBJ2-1; tentative D call: TRBD2 (6 bases). V dropped 5 bases and J dropped 12 bases, with 11 bases sitting between them. Germline V lookup: CDR1 SEHNR, CDR2 FQNEAQ (reference sequence). This CDR3 contains 11 residues. CDR3 sequence (DNA): TGTGCCAGCAGCACCGGGACTTCGCAGTTCTTC. This gives the protein CASSTGTSQFF.

The V call is TRBV12-3 or TRBV12-4, the J call TRBJ2-3; 7 nucleotides align to TRBD1. The V and J ends lost 6 bases and 2 bases, in that order; junction bases with no gene match: 8. This CDR3 is 15 amino acids long. The CDR3 DNA follows: TGTGCCAGCAGGTCGACAGGGCGACTCACAGATACGCAGTATTTT. This encodes CASRSTGRLTDTQYF.

Many counts were recorded for this clonotype. The chain combines TRBV6-1 with TRBJ2-5; D is uncertain. This CDR3 spans 12 amino acids. Trimming removed 3 bases at V and 4 bases at J, with 6 bases between. CDR1 and CDR2 (germline): MNHNS, SASEGT. The CDR3 sequence: CASSDRRETQYF. In DNA, the CDR3 is TGTGCCAGCAGTGACCGTCGAGAGACCCAGTACTTC.

This clonotype was seen ten or more times. The chain is built from TRBV13 and TRBJ2-1; D is uncertain. CDR3 size: 17 residues. The V and J ends lost 5 bases and 0 bases respectively, with 17 bases between them. Germline-derived CDR1 and CDR2 are PRHDT and FYEKMQ (reference sequence). The CDR3, as DNA: TGTGCCAGCAGCCCCTATGGGTCCTCTAGCTCCTACAATGAGCAGTTCTTC. It yields the protein CASSPYGSSSSYNEQFF.

The chain carries TRBV29-1 and TRBJ1-1, with TRBD1 as a possible D gene (5 bases). The V gene's germline CDR1 is SQVTM and CDR2 ANQGSEA. Trimming stripped 3 bases from V and 6 bases from J, with 14 bases between. The CDR3 extends over 13 amino acids. The CDR3 sequence: CSVERQGLPEAFF. CDR3 DNA: TGCAGCGTTGAGAGGCAGGGCTTGCCTGAAGCTTTCTTT.

The chain recombines TRBV5-6 with TRBJ1-5; D unclear. This CDR3 region has 13 residues. The V end lost 4 bases, the J end lost 3 bases, and 8 bases lay between the germline ends. Germline lookup yields CDR1 SGHDT and CDR2 YYEEEE. CDR3 sequence (DNA): TGTGCCAGCAGCGATGCTCTCAATCAGCCCCAGCATTTT. This translates into CASSDALNQPQHF.

The chain is built from TRBV24-1 and TRBJ2-3; 9 bases are shared with TRBD1. The CDR3 is made up of 19 amino acids. V gave up 5 bases and J gave up 5 bases; unmatched junction bases: 19. Germline CDR1 and CDR2: KGHDR and SFDVKD. CDR3 in amino acids: CATSAIPGDRVGRKDTQYF. DNA for the CDR3: TGTGCCACCAGTGCTATCCCTGGGGACAGGGTTGGCAGAAAAGATACGCAGTATTTT.

At least ten counts were recorded for this clonotype. The rearrangement joins TRBV5-1 to TRBJ1-4, with 9 positions matching TRBD1. Germline assignment: CDR1 SGHRS and CDR2 YFSETQ. With V trimmed by 4 bases and J by 0 bases, 7 bases remained unmatched. The CDR3 totals 17 residues. CDR3 in DNA: TGCGCCAGCAGCCTAGGACAGGGGAGCGCAACTAATGAAAAACTGTTTTTT. Protein product: CASSLGQGSATNEKLFF.

This clonotype occurred a few times. The CDR3 reads CASNTGGQETQYF. The CDR3 DNA reads as TGTGCCAGCAACACAGGGGGGCAAGAGACCCAGTACTTC. This chain joins TRBV9 and TRBJ2-5, with 8 bases aligning to TRBD1. J was trimmed by 2 bases and V by 6 bases; bases with no gene match: 3. The germline V gene has CDR1 SGDLS and CDR2 YYNGEE. There are 13 residues in the CDR3.

This clonotype has just one count. Because it lacks the conserved phenylalanine or tryptophan at the end, this CDR3 is likely a read error. The rearrangement joins TRBV25-1 to TRBJ2-2, with 8 bases that match TRBD2. With V trimmed by 4 bases and J by 0 bases, 1 base remained unmatched. Germline CDR1 MGHDK, CDR2 SYGVNS. This CDR3 is built from 15 residues. The CDR3 region is CASSVSGTNTGELFY. CDR3 sequence (DNA): TGTGCCAGCAGTGTTAGCGGGACGAACACCGGGGAGCTGTTTTAT.

This clonotype was detected many times. V usage is TRBV20-1 and J usage is TRBJ2-1; 12 nucleotides line up with TRBD2. The CDR3 extends over 14 amino acids. With V trimmed by 5 bases and J by 6 bases, 5 bases remained unmatched. The germline CDR1 and CDR2 sequences are DFQATT and SNEGSKA (reference sequence). The DNA of the CDR3 is TGCAGTGCTCGATCTAGCGGGAGGGTCAATGAGCAGTTCTTC. This codes for CSARSSGRVNEQFF.